One and the same sample provided the 22 T cell receptor beta chains below, sequenced in a study of blood T cell repertoires in COVID-19. Assay used: immunoSEQ multiplex PCR; TCRdb lists only in-frame clones, some missing. The sample carries approximately 290,000 clones, 70% to 90% recorded once. What was sequenced was PBMCs or T cells enriched from blood (not recorded which). These receptor sequences come from a woman younger than 45 who had recovered from COVID-19.

A single count supports this clone. The V gene is TRBV19, the J gene TRBJ1-2; D is unresolved. Germline loops: CDR1 LNHDA, CDR2 SQIVND (reference sequence). Trimming shortened V by 8 bases and J by 8 bases, and 15 bases separated the two germline ends. CDR3 size: 12 residues. CDR3 nucleotide sequence: TGTGCCAGTTCTGGCAGGATTGGAGGCTACACCTTC. Its protein is CASSGRIGGYTF.

This clone was detected only a few times. The chain combines TRBV10-3 with TRBJ1-1; perhaps TRBD1 as D (5 bases). This CDR3 has 17 amino acids. CDR1 ENHRY and CDR2 SYGVKD come from the germline V gene. V was shortened by 2 bases and J by 0 bases, with 16 bases between the two germline ends. CDR3 residues: CAISERRGGTMNTEAFF. CDR3 DNA sequence: TGTGCCATCAGTGAGCGGCGGGGCGGGACCATGAACACTGAAGCTTTCTTT.

This clone was seen more than once but under ten times. The rearrangement joins TRBV5-6 to TRBJ2-7; the D gene is possibly TRBD1 (6 bases). Deletions cut 2 bases from V and 3 bases from J, with 18 bases between. Germline CDR1 is SGHDT and CDR2 is YYEEEE. The CDR3 has 16 residues. CDR3 coding DNA: TGTGCCAGCAGCTTTGACGGACAGCCTTACCTCTACGAGCAGTACTTC. Translation: CASSFDGQPYLYEQYF. The complete variable domain, with remaining parts taken from reference TRBV5-6 and TRBJ2-7, reads DAGVTQSPTHLIKTRGQQVTLRCSPKSGHDTVSWYQQALGQGPQFIFQYYEEEERQRGNFPDRFSGHQFPNYSSELNVNALLLGDSALYLCASSFDGQPYLYEQYFGPGTRLTVT.

V usage is TRBV7-9 and J usage is TRBJ1-2; D is uncertain. The CDR3 runs 12 residues. Trimming took 5 bases from V and 2 from J, leaving 6 bases between them. CDR1 and CDR2 from the germline V gene are SEHNR and FQNEAQ (reference sequence). Here the CDR3 reads CASSPRNYGYTF. CDR3 DNA sequence: TGTGCCAGCAGCCCCCGGAACTATGGCTACACCTTC.

The gene calls are TRBV30 and TRBJ2-7, with D tentatively TRBD2 (5 bases). V was trimmed by 1 base and J by 2 bases, leaving 6 bases between them. Per germline, CDR1 GTSNPN and CDR2 SVGIG (reference sequence). The CDR3 length is 12 residues. CDR3: CAWSGGTYEQYF. The CDR3 DNA reads as TGTGCCTGGAGTGGAGGGACCTACGAGCAGTACTTC.

CDR3 in DNA: TGTGCCAGCAGCCAATCACAGGGGACTGAAGCTTTCTTT. It encodes CASSQSQGTEAFF. V gene TRBV14 combines with J gene TRBJ1-1; TRBD1 aligns across 7 bases. The CDR3 runs to 13 residues. The V gene end was trimmed by 2 bases and the J gene end by 5 bases; junction bases not matched to a gene: 2. CDR1 SGHDN and CDR2 FVKESK come from the germline V gene.

This sequence joins TRBV5-1 and TRBJ2-5; the D is unclear. V was pared by 0 bases and J by 2 bases, with 11 bases between. The CDR3 runs to 15 residues. Germline assignment: CDR1 SGHRS and CDR2 YFSETQ. The CDR3, as DNA: TGCGCCAGCAGCTTGGGGCCCCCTGTGCAAGAGACCCAGTACTTC. This gives the protein CASSLGPPVQETQYF.

This chain links TRBV13 with TRBJ2-3; 12 nucleotides line up with TRBD2. This CDR3 spans 16 amino acids. With V trimmed by 5 bases and J by 4 bases, 7 bases remained unmatched. Germline CDR1 PRHDT, CDR2 FYEKMQ (reference sequence). The CDR3 nucleotides are TGTGCCAGCAGCGCCCGGACTAGCGGGACGGCAGATACGCAGTATTTT. Residues: CASSARTSGTADTQYF.

The chain recombines TRBV28 with TRBJ1-3; D unclear. Trimming shortened V by 8 bases and J by 0 bases, and 26 bases separated the two germline ends. The CDR3 runs to 19 residues. CDR1 is MDHEN and CDR2 is SYDVKM in the germline V gene. The CDR3 DNA reads as TGTGCCAGCGCTTGGAAGTCGAGGGCATGGGCTGACTCTGGAAACACCATATATTTT. Translation gives CASAWKSRAWADSGNTIYF.

This chain links TRBV6-5 with TRBJ1-6; 7 bases match TRBD1. Germline-derived CDR1 and CDR2 are MNHEY and SVGAGI. Trimming removed 7 bases from V and 7 bases from J; junction bases left unmatched: 10. This CDR3 has 15 amino acids. The CDR3 sequence: CASIDIGTENSPLHF. DNA of the CDR3: TGTGCCAGCATCGACATCGGGACAGAGAATTCACCCCTCCACTTT.

The chain links TRBV19 to TRBJ2-7; TRBD2 is a possible D gene (5 bases). The V end lost 3 bases, the J end lost 7 bases, and 13 bases lay between the germline ends. The germline gives CDR1 LNHDA, CDR2 SQIVND (reference sequence). The CDR3 is 13 residues long. CDR3 bases: TGTGCCAGTAGTATCGCGGACCGGGGTGAGCAGTACTTC. This sequence encodes CASSIADRGEQYF.

V is TRBV7-9 and J is TRBJ2-2; TRBD1 agrees at 8 bases. The ends lost 5 bases at V and 1 base at J; junction bases unmatched: 6. This CDR3 is built from 16 residues. Germline values: CDR1 SEHNR, CDR2 FQNEAQ (reference sequence). The CDR3 DNA sequence: TGTGCCAGCAGCGGTGGGACAGGCCGGAACACCGGGGAGCTGTTTTTT. Encoded protein: CASSGGTGRNTGELFF.

The chain has TRBV3-1 (or the pseudogene TRBV3-2) and TRBJ1-5, with D perhaps TRBD1 (5 bases). This CDR3 contains 14 residues. CDR1 and CDR2 from the germline V gene are LGHDT and YNNKEL (reference sequence). The V and J ends lost 6 bases and 7 bases respectively, with 16 bases between them. The CDR3, as DNA: TGTGCCAGCAGTCCCCGGCAGGCAGGGCAGCCCCAGCATTTT. Its translation: CASSPRQAGQPQHF.

The V call is TRBV11-2, the J call TRBJ2-7; D possibly corresponds to TRBD2 (8 bases). Between the trimmed V and J ends, which lost 5 bases and 4 bases, there was a span of 21 bases. Germline V gene lookup returns CDR1 SGHAT and CDR2 FQNNGV. This CDR3 has 16 amino acids. CDR3 in DNA: TGTGCCAGCAGCGCCTTACAGGGGCGGGGGGCTTACGAGCAGTACTTC. Protein sequence: CASSALQGRGAYEQYF.

Note on this clone: This sample also contains other DNA sequences that code for the same CDR3. This rearrangement joins TRBV27 to TRBJ1-4; D is uncertain. Trimming left V 5 bases short and J 0 bases short, with 7 bases between. The CDR3 covers 14 residues. From germline, CDR1 is MNHEY and CDR2 SMNVEV (reference sequence). The CDR3 nucleotides read TGTGCCAGCAGTCCGGGGTCAACTAATGAAAAACTGTTTTTT. It encodes CASSPGSTNEKLFF.

The gene calls are TRBV2 and TRBJ2-7, with a weak D call TRBD1 (6 bases). Germline V gene lookup returns CDR1 SNHLY and CDR2 FYNNEI. V was shortened by 3 bases and J by 2 bases, with 14 bases between the two germline ends. The CDR3 extends over 15 amino acids. The CDR3 nucleotides are TGTGCCAGCAGTGAGGGCAGGGGCGGAACCTACGAGCAGTACTTC. Protein product: CASSEGRGGTYEQYF.

The chain recombines TRBV11-2 with TRBJ1-3; a weak D match, TRBD1 (6 bases). Germline V CDR1 and CDR2: SGHAT, FQNNGV. The germline V and J ends were trimmed by 5 bases and 9 bases, with 17 bases remaining between them. The CDR3 consists of 14 residues. The DNA for the CDR3 is TGTGCCAGCAGCCCACTACAGGGCCCGGGCACCATATATTTT. This translates into CASSPLQGPGTIYF.

This clone was counted only a few times. The J gene is TRBJ2-1, the V gene TRBV28, with unresolved D. Between the trimmed V and J ends, which lost 3 bases and 11 bases, there was a span of 20 bases. CDR1 and CDR2 (germline): MDHEN, SYDVKM. CDR3 length: 15 amino acids. The CDR3 reads CASSFSSSLERQQFF. DNA for the CDR3: TGTGCCAGCAGTTTTTCGTCCTCTTTGGAGAGGCAGCAGTTCTTC.

The chain uses TRBV28 and TRBJ1-5; a weak D match, TRBD1 (6 bases). V lost 6 bases and J lost 3, with 12 bases in between. CDR3 length equals 14 residues. Germline V lookup: CDR1 MDHEN, CDR2 SYDVKM. The CDR3: CASRVGTPNQPQHF. The CDR3 coding sequence is TGTGCCAGCAGGGTAGGGACACCCAATCAGCCCCAGCATTTT.

This chain connects TRBV5-6 to TRBJ2-2; 8 bases match TRBD1. The V gene end was trimmed by 2 bases and the J gene end by 3 bases; junction bases not matched to a gene: 6. CDR3 length equals 16 residues. Germline V CDR1 and CDR2: SGHDT, YYEEEE. The CDR3 coding sequence is TGTGCCAGCAGCTTAGGACAGGGTGGTCACACCGGGGAGCTGTTTTTT. This encodes CASSLGQGGHTGELFF.

The V and J genes are TRBV2 and TRBJ2-3; D might be TRBD1 (5 bases). The length of the CDR3 is 17 residues. Looked up from germline, CDR1 is SNHLY and CDR2 is FYNNEI. V shed 0 bases and J shed 1 base, with 14 bases lying between them. In nucleotides, the CDR3 is TGTGCCAGCAGTGAAGCGGGAAGGGGTGAGGGCACAGATACGCAGTATTTT. This encodes CASSEAGRGEGTDTQYF.

This rearrangement joins TRBV9 to TRBJ2-2; 8 bases fit TRBD2. The CDR3 is 18 residues long. The J segment lost 0 bases and the V segment lost 6 bases, leaving 13 bases of the junction unmatched. Germline loops: CDR1 SGDLS, CDR2 YYNGEE. CDR3 coding DNA: TGTGCCAGCACGTACAGCGGGGGACCCCAAACGAACACCGGGGAGCTGTTTTTT. Translation: CASTYSGGPQTNTGELFF.